The clone carrying this T cell receptor (beta chain) has ten or more counts. No antigen is known for it. The CDR3 has 17 residues. In germline, CDR1 is SGHRS, CDR2 YFSETQ. V shed 0 bases and J 0 bases; nucleotides not matched to a gene: 2. This sample is drawn from a study of CD8 T cells in ankylosing spondylitis. Findings and caveats of the study: Within peripheral blood, clones linked to disease were CD8+ and relatively rare. Seemingly characteristic of ankylosing spondylitis blood was a TCR beta motif consisting of about 8 highly homologous variants. Clones linked to disease were reported to show significant enrichment in matched ankylosing spondylitis synovial fluid.

Quantitative 5'-RACE with molecular barcodes was used to make the TCR beta libraries. One entry per CDR3 protein, called by TCRdb with MiXCR from the 5' RACE reads. The sample shows about 460,000 distinct CDR3 sequences, less than 6% of them seen only once. Material: blood, either unsorted or a sorted T cell fraction (not recorded which). The rearrangement uses TRBV5-1 and TRBJ2-1; 11 bases match TRBD2. The sequence was collected from a male donor with ankylosing spondylitis. This chain's CDR3 is CASSLGLAGISYNEQFF. DNA of the CDR3: TGCGCCAGCAGCTTGGGACTAGCGGGGATCTCCTACAATGAGCAGTTCTTC.